Included here is one T cell receptor (beta chain) sequence, with context. What antigen it recognizes has not been identified. Per-base quality was not reported, and no clone a single base away is much larger than it. Receptor libraries were prepared by the immunoSEQ multiplex PCR assay. TCRdb provides this immuneACCESS table in a form limited to in-frame rearrangements. Some clones are lacking; in checked studies, under half of them reflect an unresolved V gene, and why the rest are absent is not known. Here the sample has 150,000 to 200,000 clones; approximately 94% occur a single time. The ten largest make up 1.1% to 1.5% of the sample. This sample was included in a study of control samples from healthy donors and cancer patients (dated by TCRdb to the early 2020s). Trimming at the junction amounts to 6 bases on V and 0 bases on J, and the germline ends lie 16 bases apart. The germline V gene encodes CDR1 SGHAT and CDR2 FQNNGV. Reading from cysteine to phenylalanine, the CDR3 counts 16 amino acids. CDR3 DNA only is kept here, 48 bases in frame from base 1.

This clonotype was obtained from a man aged 25 to 40 in good health. Here the chain combines TRBV11-2 and TRBJ2-3, with the D gene not confidently named. Sequenced: blood. This receptor has the CDR3 CASRSIRPASTDTQYF. The DNA sequence follows: TGTGCCAGCAGGTCGATTCGGCCCGCTAGCACAGATACGCAGTATTTT.